The entry below gives a single T cell receptor beta chain sequence along with its context. Antigen specificity is unknown. The CDR3 end lies 3 residues beyond the end of the read and is filled in from the germline J gene. CVID subjects had received replacement immunoglobulin for at least one year. Profiled with immunoSEQ multiplex PCR; TCRdb holds only in-frame clones, not every one. This sample has about 28,000 clones, each found more than once. V was trimmed by 3 bases and J by 5 bases, leaving 7 bases between them. Germline loops: CDR1 MNHNS, CDR2 SASEGT. The CDR3 covers 12 residues. This record belongs to a study of T cell clonality in common variable immunodeficiency. Findings and limits, study-wide: In common variable immunodeficiency, TCR beta chains reportedly carried fewer deletions and N-nucleotide insertions.

The origin of this receptor is a human donor with common variable immunodeficiency. The J gene is TRBJ2-5, the V gene TRBV6-1; D not certain. The sequencing sample was made of peripheral blood mononuclear cells. The CDR3 bases that were read are TGTGCCAGCAGTGATCCACTGGAGACC. It yields the protein CASSDPLET. The CDR3, in full, reads CASSDPLETQYF.